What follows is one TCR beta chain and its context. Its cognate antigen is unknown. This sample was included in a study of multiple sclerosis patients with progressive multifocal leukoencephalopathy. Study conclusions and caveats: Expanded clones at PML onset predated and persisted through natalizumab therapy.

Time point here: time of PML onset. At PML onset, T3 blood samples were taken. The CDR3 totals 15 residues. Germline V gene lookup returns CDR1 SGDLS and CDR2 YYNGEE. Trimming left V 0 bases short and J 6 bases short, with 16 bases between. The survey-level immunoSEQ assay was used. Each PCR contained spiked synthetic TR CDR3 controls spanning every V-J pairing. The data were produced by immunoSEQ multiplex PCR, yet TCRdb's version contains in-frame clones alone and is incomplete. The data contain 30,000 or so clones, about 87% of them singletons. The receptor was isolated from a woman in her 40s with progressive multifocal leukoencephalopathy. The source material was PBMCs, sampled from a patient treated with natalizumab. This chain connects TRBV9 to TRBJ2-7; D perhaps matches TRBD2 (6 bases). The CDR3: CASSVGGTPPREQYF. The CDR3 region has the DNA TGTGCCAGCAGCGTAGGGGGGACTCCCCCCCGCGAGCAGTACTTC.